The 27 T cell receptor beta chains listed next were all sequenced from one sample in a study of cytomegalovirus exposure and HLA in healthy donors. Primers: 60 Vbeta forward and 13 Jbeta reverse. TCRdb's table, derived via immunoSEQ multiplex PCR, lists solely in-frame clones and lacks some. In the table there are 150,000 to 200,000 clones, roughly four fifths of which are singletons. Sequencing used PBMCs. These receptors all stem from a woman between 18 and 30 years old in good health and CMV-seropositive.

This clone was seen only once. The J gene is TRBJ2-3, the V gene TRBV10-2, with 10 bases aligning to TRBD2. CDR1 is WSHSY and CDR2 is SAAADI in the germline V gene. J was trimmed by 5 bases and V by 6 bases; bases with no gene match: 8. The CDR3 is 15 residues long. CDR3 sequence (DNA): TGCGCCAGCAGCTACAGCGGGGGGGCCGGAGATACGCAGTATTTT. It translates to CASSYSGGAGDTQYF.

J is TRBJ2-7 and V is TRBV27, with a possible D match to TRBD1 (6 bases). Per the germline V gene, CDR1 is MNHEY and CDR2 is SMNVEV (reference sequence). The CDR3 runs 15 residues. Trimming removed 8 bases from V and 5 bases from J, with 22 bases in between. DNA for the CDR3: TGTGCCAGCTCTCACCCACAGGGTCTATTGCACGAGCAGTACTTC. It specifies CASSHPQGLLHEQYF.

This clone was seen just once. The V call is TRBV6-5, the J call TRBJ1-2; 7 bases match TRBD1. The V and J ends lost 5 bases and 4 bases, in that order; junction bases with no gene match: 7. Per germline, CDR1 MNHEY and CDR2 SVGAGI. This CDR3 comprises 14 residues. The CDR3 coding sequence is TGTGCCAGCAGTGAGGGACAGCGGGTCTATGGCTACACCTTC. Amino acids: CASSEGQRVYGYTF.

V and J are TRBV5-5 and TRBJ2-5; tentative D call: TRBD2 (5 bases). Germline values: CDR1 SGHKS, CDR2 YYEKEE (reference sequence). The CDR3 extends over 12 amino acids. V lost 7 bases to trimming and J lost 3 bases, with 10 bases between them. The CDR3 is CASFRGKETQYF. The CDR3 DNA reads TGTGCCAGCTTTCGGGGAAAAGAGACCCAGTACTTC.

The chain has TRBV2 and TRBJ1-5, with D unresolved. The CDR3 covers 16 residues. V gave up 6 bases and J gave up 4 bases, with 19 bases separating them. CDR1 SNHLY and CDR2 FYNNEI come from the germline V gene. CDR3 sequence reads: CASSQIGGLSNQPQHF. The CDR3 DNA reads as TGTGCCAGCAGCCAGATAGGTGGGCTTTCAAATCAGCCCCAGCATTTT. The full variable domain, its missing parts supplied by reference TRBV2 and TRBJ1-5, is EPEVTQTPSHQVTQMGQEVILRCVPISNHLYFYWYRQILGQKVEFLVSFYNNEISEKSEIFDDQFSVERPDGSNFTLKIRSTKLEDSAMYFCASSQIGGLSNQPQHFGDGTRLSIL.

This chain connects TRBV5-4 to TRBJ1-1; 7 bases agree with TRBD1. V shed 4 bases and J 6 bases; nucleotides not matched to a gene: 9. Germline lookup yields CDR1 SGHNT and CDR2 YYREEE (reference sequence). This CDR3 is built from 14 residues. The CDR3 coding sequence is TGTGCCAGCAGCAAACAGGGGAGTGGCGCTGAAGCTTTCTTT. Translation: CASSKQGSGAEAFF. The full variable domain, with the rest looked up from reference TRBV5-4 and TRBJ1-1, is ETGVTQSPTHLIKTRGQQVTLRCSSQSGHNTVSWYQQALGQGPQFIFQYYREEENGRGNFPPRFSGLQFPNYSSELNVNALELDDSALYLCASSKQGSGAEAFFGQGTRLTVV.

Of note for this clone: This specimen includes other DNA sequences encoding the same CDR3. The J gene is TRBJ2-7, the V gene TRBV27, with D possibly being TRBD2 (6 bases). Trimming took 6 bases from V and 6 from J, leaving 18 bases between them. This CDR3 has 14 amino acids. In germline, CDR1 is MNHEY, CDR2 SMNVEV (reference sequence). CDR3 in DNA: TGTGCCAGCAGCGGTAGTCGGGCGGGGTTCGAGCAGTACTTC. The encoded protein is CASSGSRAGFEQYF.

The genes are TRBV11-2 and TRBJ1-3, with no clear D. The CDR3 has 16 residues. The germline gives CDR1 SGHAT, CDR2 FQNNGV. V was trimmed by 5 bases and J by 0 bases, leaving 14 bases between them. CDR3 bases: TGTGCCAGCAGCAGAGGGATTGAGAGCTCTGGAAACACCATATATTTT. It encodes CASSRGIESSGNTIYF.

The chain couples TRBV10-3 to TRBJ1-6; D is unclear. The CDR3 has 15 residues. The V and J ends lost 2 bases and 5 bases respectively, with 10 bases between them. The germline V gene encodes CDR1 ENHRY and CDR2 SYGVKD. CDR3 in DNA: TGTGCCATCAGTGAGCTTGAGCCAAATAATTCACCCCTCCACTTT. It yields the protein CAISELEPNNSPLHF.

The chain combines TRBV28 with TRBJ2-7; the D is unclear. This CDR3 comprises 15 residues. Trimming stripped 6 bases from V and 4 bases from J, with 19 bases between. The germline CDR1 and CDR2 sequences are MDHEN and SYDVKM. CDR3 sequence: CASSRKLLSRYEQYF. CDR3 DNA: TGTGCCAGCAGCCGTAAACTCTTGTCAAGATACGAGCAGTACTTC.

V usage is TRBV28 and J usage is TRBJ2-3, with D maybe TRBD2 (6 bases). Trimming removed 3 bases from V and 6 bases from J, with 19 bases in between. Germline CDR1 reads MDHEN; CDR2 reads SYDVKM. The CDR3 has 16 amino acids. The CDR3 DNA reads TGTGCCAGCAGTTTCCGGGACTCCATCAATGTGGATACGCAGTATTTT. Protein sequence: CASSFRDSINVDTQYF. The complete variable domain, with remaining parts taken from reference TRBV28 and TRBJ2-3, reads DVKVTQSSRYLVKRTGEKVFLECVQDMDHENMFWYRQDPGLGLRLIYFSYDVKMKEKGDIPEGYSVSREKKERFSLILESASTNQTSMYLCASSFRDSINVDTQYFGPGTRLTVL.

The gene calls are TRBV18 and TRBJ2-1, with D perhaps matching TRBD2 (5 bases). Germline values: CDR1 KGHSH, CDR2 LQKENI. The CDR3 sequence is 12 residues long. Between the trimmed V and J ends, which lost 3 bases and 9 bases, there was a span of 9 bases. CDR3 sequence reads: CASSPAGIEQFF. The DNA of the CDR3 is TGTGCCAGCTCACCGGCGGGTATTGAGCAGTTCTTC. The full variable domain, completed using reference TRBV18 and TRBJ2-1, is NAGVMQNPRHLVRRRGQEARLRCSPMKGHSHVYWYRQLPEEGLKFMVYLQKENIIDESGMPKERFSAEFPKEGPSILRIQQVVRGDSAAYFCASSPAGIEQFFGPGTRLTVL.

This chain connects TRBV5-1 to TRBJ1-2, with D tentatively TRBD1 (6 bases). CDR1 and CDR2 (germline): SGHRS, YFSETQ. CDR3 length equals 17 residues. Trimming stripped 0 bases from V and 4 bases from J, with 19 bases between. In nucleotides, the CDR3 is TGCGCCAGCAGCTTGGCCCCGGACAGTCTAGCAGTCTATGGCTACACCTTC. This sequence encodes CASSLAPDSLAVYGYTF.

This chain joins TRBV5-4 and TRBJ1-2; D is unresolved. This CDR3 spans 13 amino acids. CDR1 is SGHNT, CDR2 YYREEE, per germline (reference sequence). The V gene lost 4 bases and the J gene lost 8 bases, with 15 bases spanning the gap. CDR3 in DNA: TGTGCCAGCAGCCCAACGGCGAGGCTGGGCTACACCTTC. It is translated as CASSPTARLGYTF.

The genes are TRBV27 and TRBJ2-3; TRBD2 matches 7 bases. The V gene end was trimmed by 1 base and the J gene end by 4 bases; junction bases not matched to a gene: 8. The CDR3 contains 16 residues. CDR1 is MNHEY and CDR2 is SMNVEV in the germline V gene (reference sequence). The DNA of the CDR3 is TGTGCCAGCAGTTTATTCCATCTGGGAGGGGCAGATACGCAGTATTTT. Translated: CASSLFHLGGADTQYF.

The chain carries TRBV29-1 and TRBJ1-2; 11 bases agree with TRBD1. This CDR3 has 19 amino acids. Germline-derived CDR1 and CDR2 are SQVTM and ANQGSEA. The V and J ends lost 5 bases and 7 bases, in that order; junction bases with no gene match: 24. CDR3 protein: CSVRRFPSGQGAPSAGYTF. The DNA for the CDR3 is TGCAGCGTTCGGAGGTTTCCCTCCGGACAGGGGGCTCCATCGGCTGGCTACACCTTC.

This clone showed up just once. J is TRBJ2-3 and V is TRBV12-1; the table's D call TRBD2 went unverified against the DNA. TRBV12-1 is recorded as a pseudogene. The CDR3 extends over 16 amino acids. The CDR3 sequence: CASSFLAGGLTDTQYF. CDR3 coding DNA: TGTGCCAGCAGCTTTCTAGCGGGGGGGCTTACAGATACGCAGTATTTT.

The CDR3 coding sequence is TGTGCCAGCAGCTACAACCCTTCAGGGGATGAAAAACTGTTTTTT. Its translation: CASSYNPSGDEKLFF. The V and J genes are TRBV5-4 and TRBJ1-4; D is possibly TRBD1 (6 bases). With 3 bases removed from V and 6 bases from J, the gap between germline ends came to 15 bases. Germline V gives CDR1 SGHNT, CDR2 YYREEE (reference sequence). The CDR3 covers 15 residues.

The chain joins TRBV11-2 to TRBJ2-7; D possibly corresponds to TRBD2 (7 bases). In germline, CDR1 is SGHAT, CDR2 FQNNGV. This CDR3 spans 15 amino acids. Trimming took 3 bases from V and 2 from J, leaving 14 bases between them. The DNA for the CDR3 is TGTGCCAGCAGCTTGCCGGGGGGCCAAACCTACGAGCAGTACTTC. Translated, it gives CASSLPGGQTYEQYF.

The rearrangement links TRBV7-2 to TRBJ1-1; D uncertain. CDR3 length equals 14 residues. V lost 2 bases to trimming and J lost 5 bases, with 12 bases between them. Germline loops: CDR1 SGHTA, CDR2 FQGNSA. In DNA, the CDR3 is TGTGCCAGCAGCTTAAAGGGAGCGGGGACTGAAGCTTTCTTT. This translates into CASSLKGAGTEAFF.

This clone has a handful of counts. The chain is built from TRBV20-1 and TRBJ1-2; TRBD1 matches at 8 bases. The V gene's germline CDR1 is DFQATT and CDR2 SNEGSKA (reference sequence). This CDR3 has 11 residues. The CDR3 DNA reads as TGCGGGGAAACAGGGGGGTATGGCTACACCTTC. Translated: CGETGGYGYTF.

CDR3 nucleotide sequence: TGTGCCAATAAAGGGCGGGGGGCAACCTACAATGAGCAGTTCTTC. Protein: CANKGRGATYNEQFF. V is TRBV21-1 and J is TRBJ2-1; TRBD2, the D gene given by the table, was not confirmed from the DNA. TRBV21-1 is a pseudogene locus. The CDR3 runs 15 residues.

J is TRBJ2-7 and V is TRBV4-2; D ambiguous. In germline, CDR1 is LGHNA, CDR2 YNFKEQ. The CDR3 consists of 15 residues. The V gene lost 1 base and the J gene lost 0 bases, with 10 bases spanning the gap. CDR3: CASSQGRYTSYEQYF. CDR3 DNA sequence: TGTGCCAGCAGCCAAGGGAGATACACCTCCTACGAGCAGTACTTC.

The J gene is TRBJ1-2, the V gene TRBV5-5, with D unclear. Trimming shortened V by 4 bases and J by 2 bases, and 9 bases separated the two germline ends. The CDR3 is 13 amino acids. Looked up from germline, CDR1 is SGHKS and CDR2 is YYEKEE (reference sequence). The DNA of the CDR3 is TGTGCCAGCAGCGCCGACGGGAACTATGGCTACACCTTC. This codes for CASSADGNYGYTF.

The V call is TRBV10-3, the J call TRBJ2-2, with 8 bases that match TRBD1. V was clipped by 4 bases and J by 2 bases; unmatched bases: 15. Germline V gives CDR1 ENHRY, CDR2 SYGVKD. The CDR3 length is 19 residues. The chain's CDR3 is CAISADSYSGTGNTGELFF. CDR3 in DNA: TGTGCCATCAGTGCAGACTCCTATTCCGGGACAGGTAACACCGGGGAGCTGTTTTTT.

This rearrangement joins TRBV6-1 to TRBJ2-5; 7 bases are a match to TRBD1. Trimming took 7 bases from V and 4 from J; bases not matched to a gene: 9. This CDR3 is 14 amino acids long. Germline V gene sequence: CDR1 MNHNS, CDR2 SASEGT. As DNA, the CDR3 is TGTGCCAGCAATCCCACAGGGGTTACAGAGACCCAGTACTTC. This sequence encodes CASNPTGVTETQYF.

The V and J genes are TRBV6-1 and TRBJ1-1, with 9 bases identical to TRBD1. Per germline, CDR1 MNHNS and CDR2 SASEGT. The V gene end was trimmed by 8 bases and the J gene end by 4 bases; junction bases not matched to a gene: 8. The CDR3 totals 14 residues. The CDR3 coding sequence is TGTGCCAGCGTTGAGACGACAGGGGGCACTGAAGCTTTCTTT. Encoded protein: CASVETTGGTEAFF.